The subject of this entry is one TCR beta chain. Its antigen remains unidentified. Clones were sequenced by immunoSEQ multiplex PCR, and TCRdb holds only the in-frame ones, with some missing. The table lists hundreds of thousands of clones, under 95% of them singletons, with more than 0.8% in the top ten. The sample belongs to a study of T cell responses to AZD1222 COVID-19 vaccine. General study results and limits: Spike was spanned by vaccine-associated CD4 TCRs, with dominance at 160-218 and 743-854. Targets within unmutated variant regions were reportedly found for nearly half of spike-specific TCRs. Repertoires were collected only later (after the peak T cell response had occurred). Seropositive at baseline were only a handful of AZD1222 recipients.

After removal of 5 bases from V and 4 bases from J, the junction contained 5 bases not matched to a gene. Looked up from germline, CDR1 is SEHNR and CDR2 is FQNEAQ (reference sequence). The CDR3 totals 14 residues. This TCR was recovered from an adult in good health. The chain employs TRBV7-9 and TRBJ1-1; 9 bases align to TRBD1. Specimen: peripheral blood, collected on day 0 of MenACWY control vaccination. The DNA for the CDR3 is TGTGCCAGCAGCCCCGGGACAGGGAGCACTGAAGCTTTCTTT. Encoded protein: CASSPGTGSTEAFF.